One and the same sample provided the 3 T cell receptor beta chains below, sequenced in a study of human T cells and chemical hapten exposure. TCRdb independently ran MiXCR on the RACE reads; one entry per CDR3 protein. The sample yields 350,000 to 400,000 distinct CDR3 sequences, roughly 5.3% seen once. Time point noted: pre-sensitization, week 0. Treatment specified: therapeutic diphenylcyclopropenone sensitization with weekly scalp DPC. Sequenced here: whole blood, sampled in connection with sensitization to the hapten diphenylcyclopropenone (DPC). Source of these receptors: a woman aged 50 to 60 with alopecia areata. Some clones in this sample may be carry-over from other donors' samples.

This chain joins TRBV4-3 and TRBJ1-6; D gene unclear. This CDR3 comprises 15 residues. Trimming left V 0 bases short and J 6 bases short, with 9 bases between. CDR1 and CDR2 from the germline V gene are LGHNA and YSLEER. This chain's CDR3 is CASSQERARNSPLHF. The CDR3 DNA is TGCGCCAGCAGCCAAGAACGGGCCCGTAATTCACCCCTCCACTTT.

The gene calls are TRBV5-1 and TRBJ2-5, with TRBD1 matching 8 bases. CDR3 length: 15 residues. The junction had 5 bases not matched to a gene; V was cut back by 4 bases and J by 0 bases. The germline gives CDR1 SGHRS, CDR2 YFSETQ. The CDR3 DNA is TGCGCCAGCAGCCCTCCAGGGGGCAACCAAGAGACCCAGTACTTC. Translating gives CASSPPGGNQETQYF.

CDR3 protein: CASSSQSGVKNTEAFF. Written as DNA, the CDR3 is TGTGCCAGCAGTTCCCAATCAGGGGTGAAGAACACTGAAGCTTTCTTT. The chain has TRBV6-2 or TRBV6-3 and TRBJ1-1, with a possible D match to TRBD1 (6 bases). Trimming took 4 bases from V and 1 from J, leaving 16 bases between them. From germline, CDR1 is MNHEY and CDR2 SVGEGT. The CDR3 is made up of 16 amino acids.